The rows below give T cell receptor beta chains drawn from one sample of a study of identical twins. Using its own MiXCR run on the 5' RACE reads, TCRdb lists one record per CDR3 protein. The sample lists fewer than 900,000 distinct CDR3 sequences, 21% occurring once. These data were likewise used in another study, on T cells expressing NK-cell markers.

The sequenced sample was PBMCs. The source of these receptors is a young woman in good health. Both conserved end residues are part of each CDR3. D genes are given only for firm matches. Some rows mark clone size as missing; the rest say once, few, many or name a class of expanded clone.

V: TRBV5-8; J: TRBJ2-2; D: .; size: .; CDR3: CASSLRGARAGELFF; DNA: TGTGCCAGCAGCTTGCGGGGGGCGAGGGCCGGGGAGCTGTTTTTT
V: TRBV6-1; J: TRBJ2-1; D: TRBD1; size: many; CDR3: CASRIVGQGINEQFF; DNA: TGTGCCAGCAGAATCGTCGGACAGGGGATAAATGAGCAGTTCTTC
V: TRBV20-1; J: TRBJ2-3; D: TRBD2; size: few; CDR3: CSALSGRITDTQYF; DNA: TGCAGTGCCCTTAGCGGGAGAATCACAGATACGCAGTATTTT
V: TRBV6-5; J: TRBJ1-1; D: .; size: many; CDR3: CASSHGGRLNTEAFF; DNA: TGTGCCAGCAGTCACGGGGGACGTTTAAACACTGAAGCTTTCTTT
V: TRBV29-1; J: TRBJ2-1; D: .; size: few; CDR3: CSGGSNEQFF; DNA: TGCAGCGGTGGAAGTAATGAGCAGTTCTTC
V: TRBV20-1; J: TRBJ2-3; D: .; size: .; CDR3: CSALRAGTSTDTQYF; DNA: TGCAGTGCTCTCCGCGCGGGGACTAGCACAGATACGCAGTATTTT
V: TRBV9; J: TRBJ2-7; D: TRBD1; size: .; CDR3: CASSADREGYEQYF; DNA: TGTGCCAGCAGCGCGGACAGGGAAGGCTACGAGCAGTACTTC
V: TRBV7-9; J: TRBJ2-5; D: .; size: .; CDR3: CASRGTPLNQETQYF; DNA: TGTGCCAGCAGGGGGACACCCCTGAACCAAGAGACCCAGTACTTC
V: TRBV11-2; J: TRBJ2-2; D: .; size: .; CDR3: CASSLRIATGELFF; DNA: TGTGCCAGCAGCTTAAGAATTGCGACCGGGGAGCTGTTTTTT
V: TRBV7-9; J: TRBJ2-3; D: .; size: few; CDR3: CASSLLTGSTDTQYF; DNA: TGTGCCAGCAGCTTACTTACAGGGAGCACAGATACGCAGTATTTT
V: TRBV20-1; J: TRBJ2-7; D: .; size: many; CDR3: CSAGHRAYEQYF; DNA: TGCAGTGCTGGGCACAGGGCTTACGAGCAGTACTTC
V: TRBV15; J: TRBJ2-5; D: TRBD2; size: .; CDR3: CATSRAETSGYQETQYF; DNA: TGTGCCACCAGCAGAGCGGAAACTAGCGGGTACCAAGAGACCCAGTACTTC
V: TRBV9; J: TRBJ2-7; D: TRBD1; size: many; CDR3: CASSVGEGAVLHEQYF; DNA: TGTGCCAGCAGCGTAGGCGAGGGGGCTGTTCTGCACGAGCAGTACTTC
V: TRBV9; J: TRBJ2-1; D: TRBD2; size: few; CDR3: CASSVVAGGQNEQFF; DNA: TGTGCCAGCAGCGTAGTAGCGGGAGGACAAAATGAGCAGTTCTTC
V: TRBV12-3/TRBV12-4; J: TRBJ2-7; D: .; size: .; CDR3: CASSWGPSRLYEQYF; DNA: TGTGCCAGCAGTTGGGGACCAAGCCGCCTCTACGAGCAGTACTTC
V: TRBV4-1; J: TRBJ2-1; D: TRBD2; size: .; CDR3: CASSQLGTSGSRNEQFF; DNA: TGCGCCAGCAGCCAACTCGGGACTAGCGGGAGTAGGAATGAGCAGTTCTTC
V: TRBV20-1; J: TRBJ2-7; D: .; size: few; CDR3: CSARDALDTYYEQYF; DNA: TGCAGTGCTAGAGATGCCCTTGACACTTACTACGAGCAGTACTTC
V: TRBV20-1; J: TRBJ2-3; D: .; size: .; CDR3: CSADQVDTQYF; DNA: TGCAGTGCCGACCAAGTGGATACGCAGTATTTT
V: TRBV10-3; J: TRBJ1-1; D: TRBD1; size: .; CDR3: CAIGGQGNTEAFF; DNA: TGTGCCATCGGGGGACAGGGTAACACTGAAGCTTTCTTT
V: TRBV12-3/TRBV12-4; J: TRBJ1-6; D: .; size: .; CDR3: CASSFTRWEVSPLHF; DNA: TGTGCCAGCAGTTTTACCCGGTGGGAGGTTTCACCCCTCCACTTT
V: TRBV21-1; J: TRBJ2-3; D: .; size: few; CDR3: CASSKADPVLAGGFTDTQYF; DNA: TGTGCCAGCAGCAAAGCGGACCCGGTGCTAGCGGGAGGGTTCACAGATACGCAGTATTTT
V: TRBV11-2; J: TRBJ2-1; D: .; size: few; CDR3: CASSQRQGSFNEQFF; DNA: TGTGCCAGCAGCCAGAGGCAGGGATCTTTCAATGAGCAGTTCTTC
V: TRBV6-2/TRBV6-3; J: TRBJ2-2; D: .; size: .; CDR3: CASRDMIGELFF; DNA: TGTGCCAGCAGGGATATGATCGGGGAGCTGTTTTTT
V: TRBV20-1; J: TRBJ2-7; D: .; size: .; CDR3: CSAREGIRHSYEQYF; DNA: TGCAGTGCTAGAGAGGGCATCCGTCACTCCTACGAGCAGTACTTC
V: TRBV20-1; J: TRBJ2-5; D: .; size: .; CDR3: CSASLGWGTAKETQYF; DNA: TGCAGTGCTAGTTTAGGATGGGGGACTGCGAAAGAGACCCAGTACTTC
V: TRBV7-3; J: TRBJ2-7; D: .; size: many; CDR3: CASSLTGTAYEQYF; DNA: TGTGCCAGCAGCTTAACCGGGACGGCCTACGAGCAGTACTTC
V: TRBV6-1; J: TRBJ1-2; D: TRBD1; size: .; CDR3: CASKKRQGPNYGYTF; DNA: TGTGCCAGCAAGAAGAGACAGGGTCCAAACTATGGCTACACCTTC
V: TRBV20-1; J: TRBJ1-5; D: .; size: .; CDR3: CSASTGRNQPQHF; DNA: TGCAGTGCTAGTACAGGCCGCAATCAGCCCCAGCATTTT
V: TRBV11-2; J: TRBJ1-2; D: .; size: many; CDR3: CASSLVAAAYGYTF; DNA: TGTGCCAGCAGCTTAGTGGCGGCAGCCTATGGCTACACCTTC
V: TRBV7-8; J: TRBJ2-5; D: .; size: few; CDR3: CASSLDNEETQYF; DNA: TGTGCCAGCAGTCTAGACAACGAAGAGACCCAGTACTTC
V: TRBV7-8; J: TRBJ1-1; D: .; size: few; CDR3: CASGKDRNTEAFF; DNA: TGTGCCAGCGGAAAAGACAGGAACACTGAAGCTTTCTTT
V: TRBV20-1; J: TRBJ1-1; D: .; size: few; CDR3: CSATGHRNTEAFF; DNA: TGCAGTGCTACGGGACACAGAAACACTGAAGCTTTCTTT
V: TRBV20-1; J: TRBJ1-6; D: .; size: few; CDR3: CSARESASSYNSPLHF; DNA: TGCAGTGCTAGAGAGTCAGCGAGCTCCTATAATTCACCCCTCCACTTT
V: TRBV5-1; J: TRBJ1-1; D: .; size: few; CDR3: CASSLLDGTEAFF; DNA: TGCGCCAGCAGCTTGTTAGATGGCACTGAAGCTTTCTTT
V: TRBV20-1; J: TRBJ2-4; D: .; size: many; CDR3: CSARDSRRTAKNIQYF; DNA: TGCAGTGCTAGAGATAGTCGTCGGACCGCCAAAAACATTCAGTACTTC
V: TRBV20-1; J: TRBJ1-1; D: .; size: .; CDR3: CSARGSRGPNTEAFF; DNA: TGCAGTGCTAGAGGCAGCAGAGGCCCGAACACTGAAGCTTTCTTT
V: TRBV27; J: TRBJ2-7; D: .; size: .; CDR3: CASSLYASTYEQYF; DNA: TGTGCCAGCAGTTTGTATGCCTCGACCTACGAGCAGTACTTC
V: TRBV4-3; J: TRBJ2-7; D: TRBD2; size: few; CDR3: CASSQDGLAGASYEQYF; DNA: TGCGCCAGCAGCCAAGACGGACTAGCGGGAGCCTCCTACGAGCAGTACTTC
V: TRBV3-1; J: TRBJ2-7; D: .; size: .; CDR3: CASSQAAHSYEQYF; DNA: TGTGCCAGCAGCCAAGCTGCGCACTCCTACGAGCAGTACTTC